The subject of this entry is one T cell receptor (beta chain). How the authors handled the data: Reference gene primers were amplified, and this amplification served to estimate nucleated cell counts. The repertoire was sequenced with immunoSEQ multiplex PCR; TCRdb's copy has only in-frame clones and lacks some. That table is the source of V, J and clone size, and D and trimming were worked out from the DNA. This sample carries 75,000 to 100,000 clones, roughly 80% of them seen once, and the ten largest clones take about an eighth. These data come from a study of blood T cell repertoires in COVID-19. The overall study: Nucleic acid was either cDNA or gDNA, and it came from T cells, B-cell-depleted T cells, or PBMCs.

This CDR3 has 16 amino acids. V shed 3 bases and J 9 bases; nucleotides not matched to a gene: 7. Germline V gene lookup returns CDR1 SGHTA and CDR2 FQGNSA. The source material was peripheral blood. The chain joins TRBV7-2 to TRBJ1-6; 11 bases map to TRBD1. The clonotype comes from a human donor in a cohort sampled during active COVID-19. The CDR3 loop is CASSFEGTGGGSPLHF. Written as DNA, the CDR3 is TGTGCCAGCAGCTTCGAGGGGACAGGGGGGGGTTCACCCCTCCACTTT.